These T cell receptor beta chains were read from a single sample in a study of beta chain features in type 1 diabetes. The protocol was immunoSEQ multiplex PCR, while the TCRdb copy is restricted to in-frame clones and leaves out a portion. The profile covers over 65,000 clones, with around a third appearing a single time and 0.45% to 0.55% taken by the ten largest. Sequences were obtained from stem cell memory CD4+ T cells from blood. Receptors were obtained from a woman between 18 and 29 years old in good health. CDR3s include the opening cysteine and the closing phenylalanine or tryptophan. Fields, in order: V gene, CDR3 length, D gene, clone size, J gene, CDR3 DNA, CDR3 protein. D genes are given only for firm matches. Part of the rows lack a size; the others show once, few, many or a class for expanded clones.

V gene: TRBV27
CDR3 length: 15
D gene: NA
clone size: once
J gene: TRBJ1-6
CDR3 DNA: TGTGCCAGCAGTTTATGGGCCGCGCTAACTTCACCCCTCCACTTT
CDR3 protein: CASSLWAALTSPLHF

V gene: TRBV27
CDR3 length: 16
D gene: TRBD1
clone size: NA
J gene: TRBJ2-7
CDR3 DNA: TGTGCCAGCAGTTTAAGAGGAGGACAGGGGTCCTACGAGCAGTACTTC
CDR3 protein: CASSLRGGQGSYEQYF

V gene: TRBV18
CDR3 length: 15
D gene: NA
clone size: NA
J gene: TRBJ2-7
CDR3 DNA: TGTGCCAGCTCACCAGGCAGGGGCCTCTCCTACGAGCAGTACTTC
CDR3 protein: CASSPGRGLSYEQYF

V gene: TRBV5-1
CDR3 length: 14
D gene: NA
clone size: NA
J gene: TRBJ1-1
CDR3 DNA: TGCGCCAGCAGTGTACCGGGACAGAACACTGAAGCTTTCTTT
CDR3 protein: CASSVPGQNTEAFF

V gene: TRBV30
CDR3 length: 13
D gene: NA
clone size: few
J gene: TRBJ1-1
CDR3 DNA: TGTGCCTGGAGTATACAGATGAACACTGAAGCTTTCTTT
CDR3 protein: CAWSIQMNTEAFF

V gene: TRBV29-1
CDR3 length: 15
D gene: TRBD1
clone size: few
J gene: TRBJ1-5
CDR3 DNA: TGCAGCGTTGCTCGGACAGGGGATAGCAATCAGCCCCAGCATTTT
CDR3 protein: CSVARTGDSNQPQHF

V gene: TRBV19
CDR3 length: 14
D gene: TRBD1
clone size: NA
J gene: TRBJ1-2
CDR3 DNA: TGTGCCAGTAGCCCGGGGACAGACAACTATGGCTACACCTTC
CDR3 protein: CASSPGTDNYGYTF

V gene: TRBV7-6
CDR3 length: 16
D gene: TRBD2
clone size: NA
J gene: TRBJ2-3
CDR3 DNA: TGTGCCAGCTCCGTTAATGGGGCTAGCGGGAGAGATACGCAGTATTTT
CDR3 protein: CASSVNGASGRDTQYF

V gene: TRBV27
CDR3 length: 15
D gene: TRBD1
clone size: NA
J gene: TRBJ1-4
CDR3 DNA: TGTGCCAGCAGTCCTCAACAGGGGGCTTTCGAAAAACTGTTTTTT
CDR3 protein: CASSPQQGAFEKLFF

V gene: TRBV7-9
CDR3 length: 13
D gene: NA
clone size: many
J gene: TRBJ2-3
CDR3 DNA: TGTGCCAGCAGTGTTGGCGCGCGGGGTACGCAGTATTTT
CDR3 protein: CASSVGARGTQYF

V gene: TRBV9
CDR3 length: 13
D gene: NA
clone size: NA
J gene: TRBJ2-4
CDR3 DNA: TGTGCCAGCAGCGTAGCGGCCTCGGGCATTCAGTACTTC
CDR3 protein: CASSVAASGIQYF

V gene: TRBV29-1
CDR3 length: 13
D gene: NA
clone size: NA
J gene: TRBJ2-1
CDR3 DNA: TGCAGCGTTGAATTCAAGAGCGTCAATGAGCAGTTCTTC
CDR3 protein: CSVEFKSVNEQFF

V gene: TRBV5-1
CDR3 length: 15
D gene: TRBD2
clone size: few
J gene: TRBJ2-5
CDR3 DNA: TGCGCCAGCAGCTTGATAGGGACTACGCAAGAGACCCAGTACTTC
CDR3 protein: CASSLIGTTQETQYF

V gene: TRBV19
CDR3 length: 14
D gene: NA
clone size: few
J gene: TRBJ1-2
CDR3 DNA: TGTGCCAGTAGCTCACCTTCCAGTCGCGGTGGCTACACCTTC
CDR3 protein: CASSSPSSRGGYTF

V gene: TRBV13
CDR3 length: 13
D gene: NA
clone size: few
J gene: TRBJ2-1
CDR3 DNA: TGTGCCAGCAGCGGTACAGGGCACAATGAGCAGTTCTTC
CDR3 protein: CASSGTGHNEQFF

V gene: TRBV6-5
CDR3 length: 16
D gene: TRBD2
clone size: few
J gene: TRBJ2-7
CDR3 DNA: TGTGCCAGCAGTTACTCAGGGACTAGCGGAACCTACGAGCAGTACTTC
CDR3 protein: CASSYSGTSGTYEQYF

V gene: TRBV29-1
CDR3 length: 16
D gene: TRBD1
clone size: NA
J gene: TRBJ2-6
CDR3 DNA: TGCAGCGTTTCGGGACAGGGGGCTCCTGGGGCCAACGTCCTGACTTTC
CDR3 protein: CSVSGQGAPGANVLTF

V gene: TRBV19
CDR3 length: 14
D gene: TRBD1
clone size: few
J gene: TRBJ1-4
CDR3 DNA: TGTGCCAGTAGTCCCGGACAGGGTGGAGAAAAACTGTTTTTT
CDR3 protein: CASSPGQGGEKLFF

V gene: TRBV4-1
CDR3 length: 17
D gene: NA
clone size: NA
J gene: TRBJ1-5
CDR3 DNA: TGCGCCAGCAGCCAAGACCCGGGACAATATAGCAATCAGCCCCAGCATTTT
CDR3 protein: CASSQDPGQYSNQPQHF

V gene: TRBV11-3
CDR3 length: 15
D gene: TRBD2
clone size: NA
J gene: TRBJ2-5
CDR3 DNA: TGTGCCAGCAGCTTAGGGCAGGGAGGGCAAGAGACCCAGTACTTC
CDR3 protein: CASSLGQGGQETQYF

V gene: TRBV5-4
CDR3 length: 13
D gene: NA
clone size: NA
J gene: TRBJ1-1
CDR3 DNA: TGTGCCAGCAGCATCGACAGGTACACTGAAGCTTTCTTT
CDR3 protein: CASSIDRYTEAFF

V gene: TRBV4-1
CDR3 length: 17
D gene: TRBD2
clone size: few
J gene: TRBJ2-1
CDR3 DNA: TGCGCCAGCAGCCAAACGCCCGGGACTAGTTTTGGACATGAGCAGTTCTTC
CDR3 protein: CASSQTPGTSFGHEQFF

V gene: TRBV9
CDR3 length: 15
D gene: NA
clone size: few
J gene: TRBJ1-2
CDR3 DNA: TGTGCCAGCAGCGTAGCTACAGGGATCGAAAATGGCTACACCTTC
CDR3 protein: CASSVATGIENGYTF

V gene: TRBV6-6
CDR3 length: 13
D gene: NA
clone size: few
J gene: TRBJ2-7
CDR3 DNA: TGTGCCAGCACGTTAGTCTTGTTCGACGAGCAGTACTTC
CDR3 protein: CASTLVLFDEQYF

V gene: TRBV5-5
CDR3 length: 16
D gene: TRBD2
clone size: few
J gene: TRBJ2-3
CDR3 DNA: TGTGCCAGCAGCTTGGCTAGCGGGAGTGGCGCAGATACGCAGTATTTT
CDR3 protein: CASSLASGSGADTQYF

V gene: TRBV4-1
CDR3 length: 15
D gene: NA
clone size: NA
J gene: TRBJ2-1
CDR3 DNA: TGCGCCAGCAGCCAAGTGGGGGGGCGCCGTAATGAGCAGTTCTTC
CDR3 protein: CASSQVGGRRNEQFF

V gene: TRBV5-6
CDR3 length: 15
D gene: TRBD1
clone size: few
J gene: TRBJ1-3
CDR3 DNA: TGTGCCAGCAGCTGGGACAGGCACTCTGGAAACACCATATATTTT
CDR3 protein: CASSWDRHSGNTIYF

V gene: TRBV10-3
CDR3 length: 13
D gene: NA
clone size: NA
J gene: TRBJ2-7
CDR3 DNA: TGTGCCATCAACGGAGGTTCGGAATACGAGCAGTACTTC
CDR3 protein: CAINGGSEYEQYF

V gene: TRBV7-8
CDR3 length: 13
D gene: NA
clone size: few
J gene: TRBJ2-1
CDR3 DNA: TGTGCCAGCAGCTCGTCAGGGGAGAATGAGCAGTTCTTC
CDR3 protein: CASSSSGENEQFF

V gene: TRBV5-8
CDR3 length: 15
D gene: TRBD2
clone size: NA
J gene: TRBJ2-1
CDR3 DNA: TGTGCCAGCAGCCGATTGGGGGGAGGGTACAATGAGCAGTTCTTC
CDR3 protein: CASSRLGGGYNEQFF

V gene: TRBV6-1
CDR3 length: 15
D gene: TRBD1
clone size: NA
J gene: TRBJ2-5
CDR3 DNA: TGTGCCAGCAGGGCCGACAGGGGAAACCAAGAGACCCAGTACTTC
CDR3 protein: CASRADRGNQETQYF

V gene: TRBV10-3
CDR3 length: 14
D gene: NA
clone size: few
J gene: TRBJ2-2
CDR3 DNA: TGTGCCATCAGACCGGGAGCGAACACCGGGGAGCTGTTTTTT
CDR3 protein: CAIRPGANTGELFF

V gene: TRBV6-5
CDR3 length: 16
D gene: NA
clone size: NA
J gene: TRBJ1-5
CDR3 DNA: TGTGCCAGCAGTTCCCGGAGAGGGAAAGAGGGTCAGCCCCAGCATTTT
CDR3 protein: CASSSRRGKEGQPQHF

V gene: TRBV7-9
CDR3 length: 15
D gene: NA
clone size: few
J gene: TRBJ2-3
CDR3 DNA: TGTGCCAGCAGCTCCGGGAGAGGGGGCACAGATACGCAGTATTTT
CDR3 protein: CASSSGRGGTDTQYF

V gene: TRBV30
CDR3 length: 15
D gene: NA
clone size: NA
J gene: TRBJ2-3
CDR3 DNA: TGTGCCTGGAGTGGCTTAGCTACTGGCACAGATACGCAGTATTTT
CDR3 protein: CAWSGLATGTDTQYF

V gene: TRBV30
CDR3 length: 19
D gene: TRBD1
clone size: NA
J gene: TRBJ2-7
CDR3 DNA: TGTGCCTGGAGTGTAAGGGTTGGGACAGGTTCCTTTCGGATCTACGAGCAGTACTTC
CDR3 protein: CAWSVRVGTGSFRIYEQYF

V gene: TRBV15
CDR3 length: 15
D gene: TRBD2
clone size: NA
J gene: TRBJ2-7
CDR3 DNA: TGTGCCACCAGCCCCGGGGGGGGGACCTACTACGAGCAGTACTTC
CDR3 protein: CATSPGGGTYYEQYF

V gene: TRBV19
CDR3 length: 17
D gene: NA
clone size: few
J gene: TRBJ1-5
CDR3 DNA: TGTGCCAGTAGCACTCGACTCAATACGTATAGCAATCAGCCCCAGCATTTT
CDR3 protein: CASSTRLNTYSNQPQHF

V gene: TRBV11-2
CDR3 length: 15
D gene: TRBD2
clone size: few
J gene: TRBJ2-1
CDR3 DNA: TGTGCCAGCAGCCCGCAAGCGGGGACCTACAATGAGCAGTTCTTC
CDR3 protein: CASSPQAGTYNEQFF

V gene: TRBV7-9
CDR3 length: 15
D gene: NA
clone size: NA
J gene: TRBJ2-1
CDR3 DNA: TGTGCCAGCAGCTCCCTTGGGGGATCGGGGGAAATACAGTTCTTC
CDR3 protein: CASSSLGGSGEIQFF

V gene: TRBV9
CDR3 length: 14
D gene: NA
clone size: NA
J gene: TRBJ1-1
CDR3 DNA: TGTGCCAGCAGCGTCGGGGACTCCCTCAAGGGAGCTTTCTTT
CDR3 protein: CASSVGDSLKGAFF

V gene: TRBV2
CDR3 length: 17
D gene: TRBD1
clone size: NA
J gene: TRBJ2-6
CDR3 DNA: TGTGCCAGCAGTGTGGGACAGGGGGCACCTGGGGCCAACGTCCTGACTTTC
CDR3 protein: CASSVGQGAPGANVLTF